These 23 T cell receptor beta chains were sequenced from one sample in a study of T cells in Graves' hyperthyroidism and ophthalmopathy. TCR beta CDR3 regions were amplified from RNA transcripts. First-round RT-PCR of the TCR CDR3 relied on the HTBI primer set. A single record per CDR3 protein comes from TCRdb applying MiXCR to the multiplex PCR reads. The data contain around 300,000 distinct CDR3 sequences, roughly an eighth of them singletons. Sequencing was carried out using blood. The receptors derive from a woman in her thirties or forties with Graves' hyperthyroidism.

This clonotype showed up many times. The V gene is TRBV25-1, the J gene TRBJ1-2, with D perhaps matching TRBD1 (5 bases). The CDR3 contains 16 residues. Trimming shortened V by 4 bases and J by 6 bases, and 21 bases separated the two germline ends. Germline V gene lookup returns CDR1 MGHDK and CDR2 SYGVNS. CDR3 amino acids: CASSVGGTKDRDGYTF. The CDR3 nucleotides read TGTGCCAGCAGTGTTGGCGGGACTAAGGATCGTGATGGCTACACCTTC.

This clonotype was counted ten times or more. The rearrangement links TRBV12-3 or TRBV12-4 to TRBJ1-6; 8 nucleotides match TRBD1. After removal of 7 bases from V and 6 bases from J, the junction contained 5 bases not matched to a gene. The CDR3 contains 14 residues. CDR3 sequence: CASTVGQGNSPLHF. The CDR3 bases are TGTGCCAGCACCGTAGGACAGGGTAATTCACCCCTCCACTTT.

This clonotype was seen repeatedly, ten times or more. V is TRBV27 and J is TRBJ2-3; maybe TRBD2 (6 bases). V lost 3 bases to trimming and J lost 2 bases, with 15 bases between them. The CDR3 runs 16 residues. The germline V gene has CDR1 MNHEY and CDR2 SMNVEV (reference sequence). The CDR3 nucleotides are TGTGCCAGCAGTTTTAATTTAGGAGGGGACACAGATACGCAGTATTTT. Protein sequence: CASSFNLGGDTDTQYF.

Ten or more counts support this clonotype. The CDR3 spells CASSVTGANYGYTF. The CDR3 DNA reads as TGTGCCAGCAGCGTAACGGGAGCTAACTATGGCTACACCTTC. The rearrangement links TRBV11-2 to TRBJ1-2; D not certain. The V gene lost 5 bases and the J gene lost 0 bases, with 10 bases spanning the gap. The CDR3 sequence is 14 residues long. Germline V gene sequence: CDR1 SGHAT, CDR2 FQNNGV.

At least ten counts were recorded for this clonotype. The chain joins TRBV28 to TRBJ1-2; 7 bases match TRBD1. In germline, CDR1 is MDHEN, CDR2 SYDVKM. V lost 6 bases and J lost 8; bases outside the gene matches: 15. This CDR3 has 15 residues. The CDR3 is CASSRRSQGILGYTF. For the CDR3, the DNA is TGTGCCAGCAGCCGTAGGTCACAGGGGATACTAGGCTACACCTTC.

This clonotype was counted at least ten times. This chain connects TRBV20-1 to TRBJ2-5; TRBD1 matches at 8 bases. Germline assignment: CDR1 DFQATT and CDR2 SNEGSKA (reference sequence). The ends lost 5 bases at V and 4 bases at J; junction bases unmatched: 12. This CDR3 has 15 amino acids. The CDR3 reads CSAVPGQAVLETQYF. For the CDR3, the DNA is TGCAGTGCTGTCCCGGGACAGGCCGTATTAGAGACCCAGTACTTC.

This clonotype has ten or more counts. V usage is TRBV30 and J usage is TRBJ2-7; 8 bases are a match to TRBD2. Germline V gene lookup returns CDR1 GTSNPN and CDR2 SVGIG (reference sequence). Trimming cost V 0 bases and J 7 bases; bases outside gene matches: 2. CDR3 length: 12 amino acids. CDR3 region: CAWSVLAEEQYF. DNA for the CDR3: TGTGCCTGGAGTGTACTAGCGGAAGAGCAGTACTTC.

There are many counts of this clonotype. The rearrangement uses TRBV30 and TRBJ2-7; perhaps TRBD2 as D (5 bases). CDR1 GTSNPN and CDR2 SVGIG come from the germline V gene (reference sequence). CDR3 length: 11 residues. CDR3 protein: CASGGYYEQYF. Written as DNA, the CDR3 is TGTGCGTCAGGAGGATACTACGAGCAGTACTTC.

This clonotype was picked up many times. The chain is built from TRBV20-1 and TRBJ2-7, with no clear D. The V gene lost 5 bases and the J gene lost 2 bases, with 13 bases spanning the gap. This CDR3 spans 13 amino acids. The germline V gene encodes CDR1 DFQATT and CDR2 SNEGSKA (reference sequence). The CDR3 reads CSAAPTQTYEQYF. The CDR3 DNA reads TGCAGTGCTGCCCCGACTCAAACCTACGAGCAGTACTTC.

This clonotype came up many times. V usage is TRBV12-5 and J usage is TRBJ2-2; D not certain. V lost 3 bases, J lost 4 bases, and 3 bases lay in between. The CDR3 covers 12 residues. Germline values: CDR1 LGHNT, CDR2 FRNRAP. The CDR3 DNA follows: TGTGCTAGTGGTTTTGGCACCGGGGAGCTGTTTTTT. It codes for CASGFGTGELFF.

The sample holds a few counts of this clonotype. CDR3: CASSALNQPQHF. Here the CDR3 DNA reads TGTGCCAGCAGCGCACTCAATCAGCCCCAGCATTTT. The chain has TRBV7-2 and TRBJ1-5; D unclear. The CDR3 loop spans 12 amino acids. Germline values: CDR1 SGHTA, CDR2 FQGNSA. Trimming took off 5 bases at V and 3 bases at J, with 5 bases between the two ends.

This clonotype was observed many times. V usage is TRBV27 and J usage is TRBJ2-7; D is unresolved. Germline loops: CDR1 MNHEY, CDR2 SMNVEV (reference sequence). Trimming cost V 5 bases and J 3 bases, with 14 bases left between them. CDR3 size: 14 residues. CDR3 sequence reads: CASSPRQFIYEQYF. In DNA, the CDR3 is TGTGCCAGCAGTCCTCGGCAGTTTATCTACGAGCAGTACTTC.

This clonotype has just a few counts. This chain uses TRBV14 with TRBJ2-5, with TRBD1 matching over 9 bases. There are 16 residues in the CDR3. Trimming took 4 bases from V and 4 from J; bases not matched to a gene: 10. Germline assignment: CDR1 SGHDN and CDR2 FVKESK. The CDR3 here is CASSLIQGATGETQYF. CDR3 nucleotide sequence: TGTGCCAGCAGCCTTATACAGGGGGCAACGGGAGAGACCCAGTACTTC. Together with reference TRBV14 and TRBJ2-5, the CDR3 gives the full variable domain: EAGVTQFPSHSVIEKGQTVTLRCDPISGHDNLYWYRRVMGKEIKFLLHFVKESKQDESGMPNNRFLAERTGGTYSTLKVQPAELEDSGVYFCASSLIQGATGETQYFGPGTRLLVL.

This clonotype was seen repeatedly, ten times or more. The chain has TRBV10-3 and TRBJ1-5; D possibly corresponds to TRBD1 (6 bases). This CDR3 comprises 14 residues. Per germline, CDR1 ENHRY and CDR2 SYGVKD. Trimming cost V 3 bases and J 4 bases, with 10 bases left between them. This CDR3 reads CAISDRGWNQPQHF. For the CDR3, the DNA is TGTGCCATCAGTGACAGGGGATGGAATCAGCCCCAGCATTTT.

This clonotype appeared many times. This chain links TRBV2 with TRBJ1-5; the D is unclear. V lost 5 bases and J 0 bases, leaving 11 bases between the germline ends. From germline, CDR1 is SNHLY and CDR2 FYNNEI. The CDR3 contains 15 residues. In nucleotides, the CDR3 is TGTGCCAGCAGTCTGATGATTTTTAGCAATCAGCCCCAGCATTTT. Translated: CASSLMIFSNQPQHF.

This clonotype was detected ten times or more. This chain uses TRBV12-3 or TRBV12-4 with TRBJ2-5, with TRBD1 matching 10 bases. This CDR3 spans 18 amino acids. The J segment lost 3 bases and the V segment lost 2 bases, leaving 12 bases of the junction unmatched. The CDR3 region has the DNA TGTGCCAGCAGTTTATTCTTTTGGGGACAGGGGAGGGAAGAGACCCAGTACTTC. It translates to CASSLFFWGQGREETQYF.

There are many counts of this clonotype. The chain links TRBV5-1 to TRBJ2-3, with TRBD2 matching over 12 bases. This CDR3 has 16 amino acids. With 0 bases clipped from V and 2 bases from J, the junction kept 1 base outside the gene matches. Looked up from germline, CDR1 is SGHRS and CDR2 is YFSETQ. CDR3 coding DNA: TGCGCCAGCAGCTTGGGACTAGCGGGAGACACAGATACGCAGTATTTT. Translated: CASSLGLAGDTDTQYF.

A few counts support this clonotype. The genes are TRBV7-2 and TRBJ2-5; 7 bases agree with TRBD1. The germline V gene has CDR1 SGHTA and CDR2 FQGNSA. J gave up 2 bases and V 1 base, and 10 bases lay outside the gene matches. The CDR3 runs 17 residues. In DNA form, the CDR3 reads TGTGCCAGCAGCTTAGAACTTTGGGGACAGAGACAAGAGACCCAGTACTTC. The encoded protein is CASSLELWGQRQETQYF.

The chain carries TRBV2 and TRBJ2-7, with D perhaps TRBD2 (5 bases). CDR1 and CDR2 (germline): SNHLY, FYNNEI. With 7 bases removed from V and 4 bases from J, the gap between germline ends came to 17 bases. There are 14 residues in the CDR3. The CDR3 DNA is TGTGCCAGCAAAGGGCTAACGGCGGGTTACGAGCAGTACTTC. Amino acid sequence: CASKGLTAGYEQYF.

Many counts were recorded for this clonotype. The chain recombines TRBV6-1 with TRBJ2-5; D remains ambiguous. Germline-derived CDR1 and CDR2 are MNHNS and SASEGT. V lost 6 bases and J 2 bases, leaving 7 bases between the germline ends. The CDR3 has 12 residues. For the CDR3, the DNA is TGTGCCAGCAGAGTCAGACAAGAGACCCAGTACTTC. This translates into CASRVRQETQYF.

The CDR3 region is CASSQSSAKSYNEQFF. The CDR3 bases are TGTGCCAGCAGTCAATCTAGCGCTAAATCTTACAATGAGCAGTTCTTC. V is TRBV28 and J is TRBJ2-1; D might be TRBD2 (6 bases). In germline, CDR1 is MDHEN, CDR2 SYDVKM. V was clipped by 5 bases and J by 4 bases, with 18 bases between them. The CDR3 length is 16 residues.

This clonotype was picked up a small number of times. It is likely a read error, because the conserved phenylalanine at the end of the CDR3 is missing. V usage is TRBV2 and J usage is TRBJ2-2; 9 nucleotides line up with TRBD2. The CDR3 contains 17 residues. Germline CDR1 reads SNHLY; CDR2 reads FYNNEI. The V gene end was trimmed by 6 bases and the J gene end by 0 bases; junction bases not matched to a gene: 8. The CDR3 DNA is TGTGCCAGCAGAGTTAGCGGGGGCGCTACGAACACCGGGGAGCTGTTTGTT. As protein: CASRVSGGATNTGELFV.

This clonotype was seen repeatedly, ten times or more. The genes are TRBV29-1 and TRBJ2-1; D might be TRBD2 (6 bases). CDR3 size: 13 residues. Trimming took 3 bases from V and 4 from J, leaving 10 bases between them. The V gene's germline CDR1 is SQVTM and CDR2 ANQGSEA. CDR3 sequence (DNA): TGCAGCGTTGAGAATAGCGGATACAATGAGCAGTTCTTC. It translates to CSVENSGYNEQFF.